This TCR beta chain originates from a study of shared clonotypes between healthy human individuals. The run depth of the assay was deep. Libraries were prepared by immunoSEQ multiplex PCR; TCRdb keeps only in-frame clonotypes and omits some of them. This table holds 550,000 to 800,000 clones, about 74% found once. Trimming left V 0 bases short and J 13 bases short, with 9 bases between. The CDR3 loop spans 11 amino acids. CDR1 ENHRY and CDR2 SYGVKD come from the germline V gene. Only Caucasian adults living in Nashville, Tennessee made up the donor group. The chain joins TRBV10-3 to TRBJ2-5; D unclear. The material sequenced was memory CD4+ T cells sorted from blood. Described subset: CD45RA-negative fraction. This sequence originates from a woman aged 25 to 39 in good health. CDR3 nucleotides: TGTGCCATCAGTGAGTCTGGTGTTCTGTACTTC. Protein product: CAISESGVLYF.